Sequencing of this T cell receptor (beta chain) was carried out in a study of graft-versus-host responses after intestinal transplantation. As for the study in general: Every one of the recipients received anti-thymocyte globulin induction and afterwards took tacrolimus and steroids for 3 to 4 years. General study points: Declining HvG levels early post-transplant were linked to peak circulating GvH clone levels. Individuals who had graft-donor T cell macrochimerism had allografts that showed high graft-versus-host to host-versus-graft clonal ratios.

Measured with immunoSEQ multiplex PCR; TCRdb has only the in-frame clones, and not every one. The sample has fewer than 25,000 clones; about 45% are singletons. In this sample, this clone turned up a few times. The CDR3 consists of 13 residues. V was shortened by 5 bases and J by 7 bases, with 14 bases between the two germline ends. Looked up from germline, CDR1 is MDHEN and CDR2 is SYDVKM. Co-plating was performed using roughly 200,000 CFSE-labeled responder cells and roughly 200,000 irradiated, violet-dye-labeled stimulator cells. Responder cells that were proliferating and CFSE-low, both CD3+CD4+ and CD3+CD8+, were sorted after the reaction.

The sample here was alloreactive CD8+ T cells from a mixed lymphocyte reaction culture, taken before transplantation. Subset noted: CFSE-low proliferating T cells sorted from roughly six-day pre-transplant mixed lymphocyte reaction (GvH or HvG direction). The TCR comes from a human patient who was an organ donor for intestinal transplantation. J is TRBJ1-1 and V is TRBV28; D may be TRBD1 (5 bases). The CDR3, as DNA: TGTGCCAGCAGTATGCCGGGAGGGGATGAAGCTTTCTTT. Translated: CASSMPGGDEAFF.